This T cell receptor (beta chain) appears in the sequencing data of a study of beta chain features in type 1 diabetes. Study in general: Patient and healthy donor groups were alike in age, gender and cell yields. Overall study results and limits: A PCR bias possibly favoring shorter templates would apply equally to patients and controls.

Expressed TCRB transcripts were sequenced because the isolated RNA had all been reverse transcribed beforehand. Some clones are missing from TCRdb's copy, which holds only in-frame ones; the method was immunoSEQ multiplex PCR. The sample includes just over 450,000 clones, approximately 28% seen only once; the top ten take 0.05% to 0.065%. There was one heparinised blood draw per donor, averaging around 100 mL. V was trimmed by 8 bases and J by 3 bases, leaving 9 bases between them. Germline-derived CDR1 and CDR2 are MGHDK and SYGVNS. This CDR3 is 12 amino acids long. Only a few counts were recorded for this clone. The antigen remains undetermined.

The sequencing sample was made of naive CD4+ T cells from blood. The chain couples TRBV25-1 to TRBJ2-3, with D possibly matching TRBD2 (5 bases). The TCR originated in a man aged 18 to 29 in good health. The CDR3 is CASGRGTDTQYF. The CDR3 nucleotides are TGTGCCAGCGGGAGAGGGACAGATACGCAGTATTTT. Combining the CDR3 with reference TRBV25-1 and TRBJ2-3 gives the whole variable domain EADIYQTPRYLVIGTGKKITLECSQTMGHDKMYWYQQDPGMELHLIHYSYGVNSTEKGDLSSESTVSRIRTEHFPLTLESARPSHTSQYLCASGRGTDTQYFGPGTRLTVL.